This entry lists 28 T cell receptor beta chains sequenced from one sample in a study of cytomegalovirus exposure and HLA in healthy donors. The PCR employed 60 Vbeta primers together with 13 Jbeta primers. Data came from immunoSEQ multiplex PCR; TCRdb stores just in-frame clones and leaves some out. The data show 150,000 to 200,000 clones, about 80% seen once. The specimen was PBMCs. Receptor source: a man in his forties in good health and CMV-seronegative.

The V call is TRBV7-2, the J call TRBJ2-1; TRBD2 might be the D (6 bases). Looked up from germline, CDR1 is SGHTA and CDR2 is FQGNSA. V was clipped by 5 bases and J by 8 bases, with 19 bases between them. This CDR3 region has 15 residues. The CDR3, as DNA: TGTGCCAGCAGCATCCAGGGCAGGCCGGGGGATGAGCAGTTCTTC. Translating it yields CASSIQGRPGDEQFF.

This chain links TRBV4-1 with TRBJ2-5; D is unresolved. The ends were cut back, 4 bases at V and 4 bases at J, with 13 bases in the middle. Germline assignment: CDR1 MGHRA and CDR2 YSYEKL. The CDR3 spans 14 residues. Written as DNA, the CDR3 is TGCGCCAGCAGCCGTCAGTATTCCCGAGAGACCCAGTACTTC. Its translation: CASSRQYSRETQYF.

The rearrangement joins TRBV4-2 to TRBJ1-2; 8 nucleotides match TRBD1. Germline V gene sequence: CDR1 LGHNA, CDR2 YNFKEQ. Trimming took 3 bases from V and 1 from J; bases not matched to a gene: 4. The CDR3 covers 15 residues. CDR3 region: CASSHPDRDNYGYTF. The CDR3 nucleotides read TGTGCCAGCAGCCACCCGGACAGGGATAACTATGGCTACACCTTC.

As regards this clone: The sample holds other DNA sequences that translate to the same CDR3. The chain uses TRBV5-6 and TRBJ1-3, with no clear D. V lost 0 bases and J 0 bases, leaving 10 bases between the germline ends. This CDR3 spans 16 amino acids. Per the germline V gene, CDR1 is SGHDT and CDR2 is YYEEEE. The CDR3 coding sequence is TGTGCCAGCAGCTTGGTTACAGCTTCCTCTGGAAACACCATATATTTT. Amino acids: CASSLVTASSGNTIYF.

This chain connects TRBV28 to TRBJ1-1; D not resolved. Trimming took off 4 bases at V and 3 bases at J, with 12 bases between the two ends. The CDR3 extends over 14 amino acids. Germline V gene data show CDR1 as MDHEN and CDR2 as SYDVKM. CDR3 sequence: CASSSPPVDTEAFF. CDR3 bases: TGTGCCAGCAGTTCCCCCCCCGTCGACACTGAAGCTTTCTTT.

The V call is TRBV27, the J call TRBJ2-5; tentative D call: TRBD1 (5 bases). Trimming stripped 8 bases from V and 6 bases from J, with 13 bases between. Germline lookup yields CDR1 MNHEY and CDR2 SMNVEV (reference sequence). This CDR3 contains 12 residues. The CDR3 DNA reads as TGTGCCAGCCAAGGGGCAGCTAAGACCCAGTACTTC. Protein sequence: CASQGAAKTQYF.

A word on this clone: Within the sample, other DNA sequences also encode this same CDR3. V usage is TRBV28 and J usage is TRBJ2-2; D is unresolved. Germline V lookup: CDR1 MDHEN, CDR2 SYDVKM. Trimming took 3 bases from V and 3 from J, leaving 8 bases between them. There are 14 residues in the CDR3. CDR3 in DNA: TGTGCCAGCAGTTTCTGGCAAGACACCGGGGAGCTGTTTTTT. It specifies CASSFWQDTGELFF.

The gene calls are TRBV4-1 and TRBJ2-1; 7 bases agree with TRBD2. Germline V CDR1 and CDR2: MGHRA, YSYEKL. There are 16 residues in the CDR3. Trimming took 4 bases from V and 5 from J; bases not matched to a gene: 11. The CDR3 DNA follows: TGCGCCAGCAGCCCCGTAACGCGGGGGTCGAACAATGAGCAGTTCTTC. Its protein is CASSPVTRGSNNEQFF.

This clone has only one observation. This chain uses TRBV6-5 with TRBJ2-7; 7 bases are a match to TRBD1. After removal of 5 bases from V and 7 bases from J, the junction contained 11 bases not matched to a gene. This CDR3 region has 14 residues. CDR1 and CDR2 from the germline V gene are MNHEY and SVGAGI. CDR3 region: CASSMTGSATEQYF. The CDR3 DNA reads as TGTGCCAGCAGTATGACAGGGTCTGCGACAGAGCAGTACTTC.

The chain links TRBV10-3 to TRBJ2-2; 9 bases agree with TRBD1. This CDR3 has 15 residues. Germline assignment: CDR1 ENHRY and CDR2 SYGVKD. V was pared by 7 bases and J by 2 bases, with 5 bases of the junction left unmatched. The CDR3 spells CAINRDRDNTGELFF. The CDR3 coding sequence is TGTGCCATCAACCGGGACAGGGATAACACCGGGGAGCTGTTTTTT.

Details on this clone: The same CDR3 arises from other DNA sequences in this sample as well. The chain couples TRBV6-5 to TRBJ1-4, with D maybe TRBD1 (5 bases). The CDR3 is made up of 15 amino acids. V was cut by 0 bases and J by 5 bases, with 10 bases left in between. The germline V gene has CDR1 MNHEY and CDR2 SVGAGI. DNA for the CDR3: TGTGCCAGCAGTTACTCGGGACGGGGGAATGAAAAACTGTTTTTT. Its translation is CASSYSGRGNEKLFF.

J is TRBJ1-1 and V is TRBV6-5; D might be TRBD1 (6 bases). V was trimmed by 6 bases and J by 2 bases, leaving 16 bases between them. CDR1 and CDR2 from the germline V gene are MNHEY and SVGAGI. The CDR3 spans 15 residues. CDR3 DNA sequence: TGTGCCAGCAGCCCTGCTAGGGGGAGAAACACTGAAGCTTTCTTT. This sequence encodes CASSPARGRNTEAFF.

V and J are TRBV9 and TRBJ2-3; 15 positions agree with TRBD2. Germline assignment: CDR1 SGDLS and CDR2 YYNGEE. The ends lost 4 bases at V and 0 bases at J; junction bases unmatched: 9. The CDR3 loop spans 19 amino acids. The DNA for the CDR3 is TGTGCCAGCAGCTCGGGGACTAGCGGGGGGTCCCCTAGCACAGATACGCAGTATTTT. Its protein product is CASSSGTSGGSPSTDTQYF. The variable domain in full, completed from reference TRBV9 and TRBJ2-3, reads DSGVTQTPKHLITATGQRVTLRCSPRSGDLSVYWYQQSLDQGLQFLIQYYNGEERAKGNILERFSAQQFPDLHSELNLSSLELGDSALYFCASSSGTSGGSPSTDTQYFGPGTRLTVL.

The CDR3 region is CASAGGTYEQYF. Written as DNA, the CDR3 is TGTGCCAGCGCGGGGGGGACCTACGAGCAGTACTTC. The genes are TRBV13 and TRBJ2-7; 9 nucleotides agree with TRBD2. The CDR3 has 12 residues. In germline, CDR1 is PRHDT, CDR2 FYEKMQ (reference sequence). The J segment lost 2 bases and the V segment lost 8 bases, leaving 1 base of the junction unmatched.

J is TRBJ1-4 and V is TRBV11-3, with 9 bases lining up with TRBD1. This CDR3 spans 14 amino acids. Per the germline V gene, CDR1 is SGHNT and CDR2 is YENEEA. The V and J ends lost 5 bases and 5 bases, in that order; junction bases with no gene match: 3. The CDR3 DNA sequence: TGTGCCAGCAGCCCGGGACAGGGAAATGAAAAACTGTTTTTT. This gives the protein CASSPGQGNEKLFF.

The chain carries TRBV6-5 and TRBJ1-4; D gene unclear. Germline lookup yields CDR1 MNHEY and CDR2 SVGAGI. The V gene lost 4 bases and the J gene lost 4 bases, with 10 bases spanning the gap. The CDR3 runs to 14 residues. In nucleotides, the CDR3 is TGTGCCAGCAGTTCCGGTTGGTTTAATGAAAAACTGTTTTTT. Protein: CASSSGWFNEKLFF.

V usage is TRBV6-1 and J usage is TRBJ2-6; D is possibly TRBD1 (6 bases). The ends were cut back, 4 bases at V and 1 base at J, with 20 bases in the middle. The length of the CDR3 is 19 residues. Germline V gives CDR1 MNHNS, CDR2 SASEGT. CDR3 amino acids: CASSVAGALGSSGANVLTF. The DNA of the CDR3 is TGTGCCAGCAGTGTGGCAGGGGCTTTGGGGAGTTCTGGGGCCAACGTCCTGACTTTC.

The J gene is TRBJ2-2, the V gene TRBV11-3; 9 bases match TRBD1. Germline assignment: CDR1 SGHNT and CDR2 YENEEA. This CDR3 is 15 amino acids long. The V and J ends lost 4 bases and 5 bases, in that order; junction bases with no gene match: 5. Here the CDR3 reads CASSSGQGGTGELFF. DNA of the CDR3: TGTGCCAGCAGCTCGGGACAGGGTGGGACCGGGGAGCTGTTTTTT.

This chain links TRBV7-2 with TRBJ1-2; 7 nucleotides line up with TRBD1. The germline CDR1 and CDR2 sequences are SGHTA and FQGNSA. There are 14 residues in the CDR3. J gave up 4 bases and V 5 bases, and 7 bases lay outside the gene matches. The CDR3 protein is CASSLTGVAYGYTF. The CDR3 DNA sequence: TGTGCCAGCAGCCTAACAGGGGTTGCCTATGGCTACACCTTC.

The rearrangement uses TRBV7-2 and TRBJ1-5, with D maybe TRBD1 (6 bases). The CDR3 runs to 16 residues. Trimming cost V 1 base and J 2 bases, with 12 bases left between them. Germline-derived CDR1 and CDR2 are SGHTA and FQGNSA. CDR3 protein: CASSLDGGGGNQPQHF. The CDR3 nucleotides read TGTGCCAGCAGCTTAGATGGGGGCGGAGGCAATCAGCCCCAGCATTTT.

The chain couples TRBV7-8 to TRBJ1-1; possible D gene TRBD1, 5 bases. CDR1 is SGHVS and CDR2 is FQNEAQ in the germline V gene. Trimming took off 1 base at V and 5 bases at J, with 11 bases between the two ends. This CDR3 has 14 amino acids. The CDR3: CASSLGGEGTEAFF. The CDR3 nucleotides read TGTGCCAGCAGCTTAGGAGGGGAGGGGACTGAAGCTTTCTTT.

The chain uses TRBV28 and TRBJ1-5; tentative D call: TRBD1 (5 bases). The CDR3 runs to 15 residues. The germline CDR1 and CDR2 sequences are MDHEN and SYDVKM. The ends were cut back, 4 bases at V and 0 bases at J, with 10 bases in the middle. CDR3 sequence (DNA): TGTGCCAGCAGTTACGGACAAAATAGCAATCAGCCCCAGCATTTT. This sequence encodes CASSYGQNSNQPQHF.

The CDR3 nucleotides are TGTGCCAGCAGAGCACAGGGGGCGGCAACTGAAGCTTTCTTT. Protein sequence: CASRAQGAATEAFF. The V and J genes are TRBV25-1 and TRBJ1-1, with 9 bases that match TRBD1. Unmatched junction bases numbered 7, after V lost 6 bases and J lost 5 bases. The CDR3 runs to 14 residues. Germline lookup yields CDR1 MGHDK and CDR2 SYGVNS.

The V gene is TRBV5-8, the J gene TRBJ2-1; 9 nucleotides agree with TRBD2. Germline V CDR1 and CDR2: SGHTS, YDEGEE. V lost 3 bases and J lost 6; bases outside the gene matches: 10. The CDR3 covers 16 residues. The DNA of the CDR3 is TGTGCCAGCAGCTACTTTGGACTAGCGACCCGCAATGAGCAGTTCTTC. Residues: CASSYFGLATRNEQFF.

This clone was counted a single time. The chain links TRBV27 to TRBJ2-7, with 13 bases aligning to TRBD2. The V and J ends lost 4 bases and 12 bases, in that order; junction bases with no gene match: 9. The CDR3 has 14 residues. The germline CDR1 and CDR2 sequences are MNHEY and SMNVEV (reference sequence). CDR3 loop: CASSSRTSGSRWYF. CDR3 DNA sequence: TGTGCCAGCAGTTCCCGGACTAGCGGGAGCAGGTGGTACTTC.

This sequence joins TRBV6-6 and TRBJ1-5, with 8 bases fitting TRBD1. Germline V lookup: CDR1 MNHNY, CDR2 SVGAGI (reference sequence). This CDR3 is built from 14 residues. The junction had 7 bases not matched to a gene; V was cut back by 8 bases and J by 4 bases. The CDR3 protein is CASYGQGKNQPQHF. The CDR3 nucleotides read TGTGCCAGCTATGGACAGGGTAAAAATCAGCCCCAGCATTTT.

The chain couples TRBV15 to TRBJ2-7, with D perhaps matching TRBD2 (6 bases). CDR3 length equals 16 residues. V was cut by 3 bases and J by 0 bases, with 15 bases left in between. Germline assignment: CDR1 LNHNV and CDR2 YYDKDF (reference sequence). This CDR3 is CATSSQGRGTSYEQYF. CDR3 nucleotide sequence: TGTGCCACCAGCAGCCAAGGGCGGGGAACCTCCTACGAGCAGTACTTC.

The chain has TRBV29-1 and TRBJ2-4, with TRBD2 matching over 7 bases. V was pared by 4 bases and J by 1 base, with 10 bases of the junction left unmatched. This CDR3 is built from 16 residues. In germline, CDR1 is SQVTM, CDR2 ANQGSEA. CDR3 nucleotide sequence: TGCAGCGTTGTTCTATCGGGGCGGGGGGCCAAAAACATTCAGTACTTC. As protein: CSVVLSGRGAKNIQYF.